This TCR beta chain comes out of a study of Graves' ophthalmopathy and Graves' hyperthyroidism (dated by TCRdb to 2017 to 2018). Describing the broader study: Peripheral blood was collected at initial diagnosis, prior to any treatment. In total, approximately 130 blood samples were TCR-sequenced: fewer than 50 ophthalmopathy, 75 hyperthyroidism and some 17 hyperthyroidism-to-ophthalmopathy patients. Following sample collection, hyperthyroidism patients were given methimazole at a starting dose of 30 mg daily, and ophthalmopathy patients were given high-dose intravenous methylprednisolone. An independent validation cohort comprised roughly 20 hyperthyroidism patients and 17 patients who later progressed from hyperthyroidism to ophthalmopathy. In over five hyperthyroidism patients, T-cell repertoires of thyroid tissue and blood were compared. To explore V-J signatures distinguishing ophthalmopathy from hyperthyroidism, a discovery set of 100 patients (fewer than 45 ophthalmopathy, over 55 stable hyperthyroidism) was enrolled. The study used TCR beta repertoire signatures to distinguish Graves' ophthalmopathy from Graves' hyperthyroidism and to predict progression to ophthalmopathy. The 90 to 100 discovery patients were randomly divided into training and test sets at a 7:3 ratio. What the research found in general, with its limitations: The 13-signature model separated ophthalmopathy from stable hyperthyroidism with approximately 90% sensitivity and 81.08% specificity in cross-validation, and 80%/75% in the test set. Sample size was not predetermined statistically, and investigators were not blinded to group allocation. Most expanded thyroid clonotypes with a frequency above 0.001 also appeared in blood, which suggests that blood repertoires may reflect the immune response in the thyroid. In validation, the model predicted ophthalmopathy progression with 70.59% sensitivity and roughly 72% specificity; approximately 12 predicted patients were CT-confirmed with GO in a median of approximately six months.

V lost 6 bases and J lost 3 bases, and the count of bases not matched to a germline gene is 19. As encoded in the germline V gene, CDR1 is MNHEY while CDR2 is SVGAGI. Its CDR3 holds 20 amino acids, cysteine through phenylalanine. CDR3 DNA only is kept here, 60 bases in frame from base 1. There are many counts of this clonotype. There is no known antigen for this receptor. Base qualities are missing; no much larger clone stands one base away. Ophthalmopathy patients were characterized by moderately to severely active disease, a Clinical Activity Score of at least 3, a NOSPECS grade of at least 4, and a disease duration under 3 months. Anyone with other autoimmune diseases, uncontrolled infections, pregnancy or lactation was excluded from the study. Clinical symptoms, serum thyroxine, TRAb, thyroid ultrasound and orbital computed tomography formed the basis of the diagnosis. Ficoll-Paque density gradient centrifugation was used to isolate PBMCs from 8.5 to 10 ml of fresh peripheral blood. Total RNA was extracted with Trizol reagent and quality-checked on an Agilent 2100 Bioanalyzer.

TCR beta CDR3 regions were amplified from RNA transcripts for repertoire sequencing. The first round of RT-PCR was done with HTBI primers and the Qiagen OneStep RT-PCR kit, and was followed by a second round of multiplex PCR, then size selection and purification. Sequencing of the libraries was carried out on an Illumina HiSeq2000 in paired-end mode with 100 bp reads. The paper's processing steps were these. SOAPnuke was used to process the reads, throwing out any read that had adapters, had uncalled bases, had a mean Phred below 15, or lacked an exact constant-primer or identifier match. COPE v1.2.5 was used to merge high-quality paired reads. Each unique nucleotide sequence was treated as a clonotype, and MiTCR v1.1 was used to align the clonotypes to the IMGT TRB V, D and J references. The analysis was limited to V-J combinations with a frequency above 0.0001, which together covered approximately 99% of repertoires. A TCR clonal expansion and chaos score per V-J combination was defined as the ratio of F50 clonal expansion to chaos observed in the TCRdist matrix. Welch's t-statistics and random forest were used to reduce features to about 13 V-J combinations, which were fed into a naive Bayes classifier. Thyroid-blood repertoire similarity was quantified with the Morisita-Horn index. TCRdb cleaned the public reads at Q25 with fastp, built clones with MiXCR and kept in-frame beta chains. Under each unique CDR3 protein, matching rows form one entry showing the most common genes and DNA. TCRdb, not the original authors, processed these V and J calls. A total of a few hundred thousand distinct CDR3 sequences appear in this sample, 18% of them only once. More than 1.5% of the sample is held by the ten biggest clonotypes.

The sequenced sample consisted of peripheral blood. The source is a woman younger than 35 with Graves' ophthalmopathy. Donor details come from another sample of the same person, matched by shared clones. The chain employs TRBV6-5 and TRBJ2-2; a stretch of 10 junction bases matches TRBD1. The CDR3 region has the sequence CASRPPGQGPRYQDTGELFF. The sequenced DNA: TGTGCCAGCAGGCCACCGGGACAGGGGCCCAGATATCAGGACACCGGGGAGCTGTTTTTT.